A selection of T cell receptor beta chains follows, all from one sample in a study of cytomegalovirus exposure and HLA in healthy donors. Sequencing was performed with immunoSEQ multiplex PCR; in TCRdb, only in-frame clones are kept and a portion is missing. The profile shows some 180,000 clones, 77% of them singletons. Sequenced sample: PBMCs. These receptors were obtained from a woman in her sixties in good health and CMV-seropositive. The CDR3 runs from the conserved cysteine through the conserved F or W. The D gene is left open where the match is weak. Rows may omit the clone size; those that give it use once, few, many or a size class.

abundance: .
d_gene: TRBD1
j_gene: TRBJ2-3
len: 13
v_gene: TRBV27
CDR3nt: TGTGCCAGCAGTTTCCCTGGACAGGGTGCGCAGTATTTT
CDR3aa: CASSFPGQGAQYF

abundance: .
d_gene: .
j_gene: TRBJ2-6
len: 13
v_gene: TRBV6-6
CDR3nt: TGTGCCAGTCAAAGGGGTGGGGCCAACGTCCTGACTTTC
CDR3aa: CASQRGGANVLTF

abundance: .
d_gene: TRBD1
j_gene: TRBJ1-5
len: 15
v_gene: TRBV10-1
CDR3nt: TGCGCCAGCAGGGCCGACAGGGGGGGCAATCAGCCCCAGCATTTT
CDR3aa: CASRADRGGNQPQHF

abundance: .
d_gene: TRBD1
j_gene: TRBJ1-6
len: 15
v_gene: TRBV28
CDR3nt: TGTGCCAGCAGTTCCTGGACAGGGGAGGGTTCACCCCTCCACTTT
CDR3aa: CASSSWTGEGSPLHF

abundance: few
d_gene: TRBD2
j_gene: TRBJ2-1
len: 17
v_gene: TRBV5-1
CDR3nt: TGCGCCAGCAGCTTGCAAACCATAGCGGGAGGGTTCAATGAGCAGTTCTTC
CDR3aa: CASSLQTIAGGFNEQFF

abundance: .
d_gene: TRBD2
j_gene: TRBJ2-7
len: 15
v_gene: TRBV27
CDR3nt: TGTGCCAGCAGCAGGACCCTAGCGGGAGGAGACGAGCAGTACTTC
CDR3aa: CASSRTLAGGDEQYF

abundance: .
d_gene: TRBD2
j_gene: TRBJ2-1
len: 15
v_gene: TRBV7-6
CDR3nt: TGTGCCAGCAGCTTAGTTGCGGGAGGCCCCGGTGAGCAGTTCTTC
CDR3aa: CASSLVAGGPGEQFF

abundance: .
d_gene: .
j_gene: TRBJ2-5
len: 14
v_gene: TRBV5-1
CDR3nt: TGCGCCAGCAGCTTGGAGGGGTTCTCCGAGACCCAGTACTTC
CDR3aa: CASSLEGFSETQYF

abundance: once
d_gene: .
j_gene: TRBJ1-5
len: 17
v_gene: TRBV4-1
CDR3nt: TGCGCCAGCAGCCAAGAGGGGGCGGGAGTGGGCAATCAGCTCCAGCATTTT
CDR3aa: CASSQEGAGVGNQLQHF

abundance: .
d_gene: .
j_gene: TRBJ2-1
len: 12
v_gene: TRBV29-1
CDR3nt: TGCAGCGGTGGGGCCTTTGATAATGAGCAGTTCTTC
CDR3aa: CSGGAFDNEQFF

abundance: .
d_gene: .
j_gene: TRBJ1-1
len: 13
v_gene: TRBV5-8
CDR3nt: TGTGCCAGCAGCTTGCGGTCCGGGCGGGGGGCTTTCTTT
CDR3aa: CASSLRSGRGAFF

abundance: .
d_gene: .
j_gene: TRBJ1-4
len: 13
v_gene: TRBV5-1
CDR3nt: TGCGCCAGCAGCTTGGGGGAGTTGGAAAAACTGTTTTTT
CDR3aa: CASSLGELEKLFF

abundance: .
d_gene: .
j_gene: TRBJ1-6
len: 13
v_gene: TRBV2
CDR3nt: TGTGCCAGCAGTGAAACAGGGAAGGCACCCCTCCACTTT
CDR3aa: CASSETGKAPLHF

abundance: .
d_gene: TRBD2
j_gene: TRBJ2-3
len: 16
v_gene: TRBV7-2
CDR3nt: TGTGCCAGCAGACGCTTAGCGGGGACTAGCACAGATACGCAGTATTTT
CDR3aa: CASRRLAGTSTDTQYF

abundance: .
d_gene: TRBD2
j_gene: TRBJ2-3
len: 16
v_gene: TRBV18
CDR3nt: TGTGCCAGCTCACCATCTACCGGGACTAGTACAGATACGCAGTATTTT
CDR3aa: CASSPSTGTSTDTQYF

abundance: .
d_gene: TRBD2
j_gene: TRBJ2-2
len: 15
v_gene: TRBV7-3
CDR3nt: TGTGCCAGCAGCTTTGGACTAGCGCCCACCGGGGAGCTGTTTTTT
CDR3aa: CASSFGLAPTGELFF

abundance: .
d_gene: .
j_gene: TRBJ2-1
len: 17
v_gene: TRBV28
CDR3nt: TGTGCCAGCAGTTCCCCTCTACGGGAAAGCTCCTACAATGAGCAGTTCTTC
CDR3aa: CASSSPLRESSYNEQFF

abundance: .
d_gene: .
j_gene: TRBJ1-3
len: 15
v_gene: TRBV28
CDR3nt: TGTGCCAGCAGTCCAGGGGATAACTCTGGAAACACCATATATTTT
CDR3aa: CASSPGDNSGNTIYF

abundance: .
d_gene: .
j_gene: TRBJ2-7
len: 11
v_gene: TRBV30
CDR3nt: TGTGCCTTACAGGGAACCTACGAGCAGTACTTC
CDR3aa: CALQGTYEQYF

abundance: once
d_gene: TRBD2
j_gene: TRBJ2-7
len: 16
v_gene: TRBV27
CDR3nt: TGTGCCAGCAGTAAAGCGATAGCGGGGGGTTCCTACGAGCAGTACTTC
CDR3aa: CASSKAIAGGSYEQYF

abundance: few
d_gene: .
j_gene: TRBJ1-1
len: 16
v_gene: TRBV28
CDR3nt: TGTGCCAGCAGTTTGCTAGGTAGGGGTGTTGGAACTGAAGCTTTCTTT
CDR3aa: CASSLLGRGVGTEAFF

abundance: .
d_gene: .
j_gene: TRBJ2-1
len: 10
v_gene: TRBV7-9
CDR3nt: TGTGCCAGCACCCTTAATGAGCAGTTCTTC
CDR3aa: CASTLNEQFF

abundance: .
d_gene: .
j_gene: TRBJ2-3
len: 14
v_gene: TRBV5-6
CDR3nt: TGTGCCAGCACGGAAGAGGGCGTTCGAGATACGCAGTATTTT
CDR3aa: CASTEEGVRDTQYF

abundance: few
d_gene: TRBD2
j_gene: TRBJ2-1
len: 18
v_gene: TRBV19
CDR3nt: TGTGCCAGTAAGGGTGGGCTAGCGGGAGGGAGCTCCTACAATGAGCAGTTCTTC
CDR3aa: CASKGGLAGGSSYNEQFF

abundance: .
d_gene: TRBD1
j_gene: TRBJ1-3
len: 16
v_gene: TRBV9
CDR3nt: TGTGCCAGCAGCCCCCGGCTACAGGGGGTGGGAAACACCATATATTTT
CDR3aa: CASSPRLQGVGNTIYF

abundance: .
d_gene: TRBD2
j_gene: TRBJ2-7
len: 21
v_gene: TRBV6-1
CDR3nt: TGTGCCAGCAGTGAAGAAACCTTCGCTCCGGGACTAGCGGGACCAGTCTACGAGCAGTACTTC
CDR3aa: CASSEETFAPGLAGPVYEQYF

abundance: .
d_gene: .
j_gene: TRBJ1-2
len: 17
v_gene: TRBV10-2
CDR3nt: TGCGCCAGCAGTGAATTCCGACCGGGACACCCCAAGGGGGGCTACACCTTC
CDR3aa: CASSEFRPGHPKGGYTF

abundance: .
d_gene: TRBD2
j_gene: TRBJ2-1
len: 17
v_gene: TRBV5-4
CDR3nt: TGTGCCAGCAGCTTGAAAGCGGGAGCTAACTCCTACAATGAGCAGTTCTTC
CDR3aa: CASSLKAGANSYNEQFF

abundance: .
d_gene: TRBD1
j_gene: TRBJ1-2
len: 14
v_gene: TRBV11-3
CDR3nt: TGTGCCAGCAGCTTAGATGGGACAGGGGTTGGCTACACCTTC
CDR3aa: CASSLDGTGVGYTF

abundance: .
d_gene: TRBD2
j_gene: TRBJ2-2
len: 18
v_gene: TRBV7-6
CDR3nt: TGTGCCAGCAGCCAGAGCCTAGCGGGAGTAACGAACACCGGGGAGCTGTTTTTT
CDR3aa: CASSQSLAGVTNTGELFF

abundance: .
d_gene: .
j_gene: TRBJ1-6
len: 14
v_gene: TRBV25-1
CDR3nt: TGTGCCAGCAAACGGGACACCTCTAATTCACCCCTCCACTTT
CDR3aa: CASKRDTSNSPLHF

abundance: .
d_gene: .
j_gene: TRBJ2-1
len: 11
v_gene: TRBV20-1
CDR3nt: TGCAGTGCTGAGACCTACAATGAGCAGTTCTTC
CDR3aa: CSAETYNEQFF

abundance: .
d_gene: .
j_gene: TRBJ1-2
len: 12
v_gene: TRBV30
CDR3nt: TGTGCCTGGAGCGGGGGGCAGTATGGCTACACCTTC
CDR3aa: CAWSGGQYGYTF

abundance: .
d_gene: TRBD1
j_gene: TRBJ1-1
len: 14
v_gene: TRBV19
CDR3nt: TGTGCCAGTAGTGTTACAGGGGGGGGAACTGAAGCTTTCTTT
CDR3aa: CASSVTGGGTEAFF

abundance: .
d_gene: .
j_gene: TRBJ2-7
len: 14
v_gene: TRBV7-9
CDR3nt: TGTGCCAGCAGCTTAGCGGCCCCCCCCTACGAGCAGTACTTC
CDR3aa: CASSLAAPPYEQYF

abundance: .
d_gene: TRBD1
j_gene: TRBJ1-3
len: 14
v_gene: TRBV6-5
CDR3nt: TGTGCCAGCAGTTACAGCACAGGGGGTTTCACCATATATTTT
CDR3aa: CASSYSTGGFTIYF

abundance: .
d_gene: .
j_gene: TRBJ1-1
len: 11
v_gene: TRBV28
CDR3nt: TGTGCCAGCATTACCCCCGGGAGAGCTTTCTTT
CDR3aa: CASITPGRAFF

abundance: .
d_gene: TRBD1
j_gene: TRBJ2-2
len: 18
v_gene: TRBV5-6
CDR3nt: TGTGCCAGCAGCTCGGAACAAATCAGGGGGCGAGACACCGGGGAGCTGTTTTTT
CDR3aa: CASSSEQIRGRDTGELFF

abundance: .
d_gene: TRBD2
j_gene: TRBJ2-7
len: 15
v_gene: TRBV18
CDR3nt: TGTGCCAGCTCACCGCCCACGCGGGGGTCCTACGAGCAGTACTTC
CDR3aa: CASSPPTRGSYEQYF

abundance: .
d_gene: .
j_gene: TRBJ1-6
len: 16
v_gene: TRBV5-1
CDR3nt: TGCGCCAGCAGCTTGGCCGCCAGGGGATATAATTCACCCCTCCACTTT
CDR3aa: CASSLAARGYNSPLHF

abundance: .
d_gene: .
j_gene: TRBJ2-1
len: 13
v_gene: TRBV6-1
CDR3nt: TGTGCCAGTCAGTGGGGGACTGACAATGAGCAGTTCTTC
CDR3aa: CASQWGTDNEQFF

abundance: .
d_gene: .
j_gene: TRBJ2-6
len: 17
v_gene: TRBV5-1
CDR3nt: TGCGCCAGCAGCTTGGCGTCCCAGACCTCTGGGGCCAACGGCCTGACTTTC
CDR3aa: CASSLASQTSGANGLTF

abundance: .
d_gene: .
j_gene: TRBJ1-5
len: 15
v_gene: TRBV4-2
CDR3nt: TGTGCCAGCAGCCCCAGGGATGACGGCAATCAGCCCCAGCATTTT
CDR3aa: CASSPRDDGNQPQHF

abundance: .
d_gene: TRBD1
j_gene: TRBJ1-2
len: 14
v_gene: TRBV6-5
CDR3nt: TGTGCCAGCAGTTACATGGGACAGAACTATGGCTACACCTTC
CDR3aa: CASSYMGQNYGYTF

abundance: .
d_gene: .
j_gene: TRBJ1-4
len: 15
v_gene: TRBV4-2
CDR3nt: TGTGCCAGCAGCCTTTTCGACAGAAATAATGAAAAACTGTTTTTT
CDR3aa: CASSLFDRNNEKLFF

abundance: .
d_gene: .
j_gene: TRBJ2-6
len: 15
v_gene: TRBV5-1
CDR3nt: TGCGCCAGCAGACCCCCAGGGGACGGGGCCAACGTCCTGACTTTC
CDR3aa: CASRPPGDGANVLTF

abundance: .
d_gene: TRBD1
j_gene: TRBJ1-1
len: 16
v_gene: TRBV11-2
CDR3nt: TGTGCCAGCAGCCTATCGACAGGGCTAATGAACACTGAAGCTTTCTTT
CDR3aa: CASSLSTGLMNTEAFF

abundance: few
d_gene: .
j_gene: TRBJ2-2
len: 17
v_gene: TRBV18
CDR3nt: TGTGCCAGCTCACGACAGGCAGTCCAACGAGGCACCGGGGAGCTGTTTTTT
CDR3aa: CASSRQAVQRGTGELFF

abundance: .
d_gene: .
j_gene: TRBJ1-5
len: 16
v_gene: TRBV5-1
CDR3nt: TGCGCCAGCAGCTTGGGGACGGGGGGGCTCAATCAGCCCCAGCATTTT
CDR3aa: CASSLGTGGLNQPQHF